The rows below give T cell receptor beta chains drawn from one sample of a study of T cell repertoires in cytomegalovirus infection. TCRdb analysed the reads with MiXCR anew, one entry per CDR3 protein. The sample records roughly 230,000 distinct CDR3 sequences, 6.5% being singletons. The source material was PBMCs. The receptors derive from a human donor in good health (CMV status not recorded). Some clones in this sample may be carry-over from other donors' samples. Each CDR3 is given with its conserved first and last residue. The order of the fields is D gene, V gene, clone size, J gene, CDR3 protein, CDR3 DNA. The D gene is left open where the match is weak. Not all rows give a size; the values are once, few, many and, for expanded clones, a class.

>-|TRBV6-5|many|TRBJ1-4
CASSYSGGDEKLFF
TGTGCCAGCAGTTACAGTGGCGGGGATGAAAAACTGTTTTTT
>-|TRBV7-8|many|TRBJ1-2
CASSAYRVGSSYGYTF
TGTGCCAGCAGCGCATACCGGGTGGGATCTTCCTATGGCTACACCTTC
>-|TRBV20-1|-|TRBJ2-3
CSASPGAGRTDTQYF
TGCAGTGCTTCACCCGGGGCGGGGCGCACAGATACGCAGTATTTT
>-|TRBV9|many|TRBJ2-3
CASSSRDAPSTDTQYF
TGTGCCAGCAGCTCTCGGGACGCTCCTAGCACAGATACGCAGTATTTT
>-|TRBV29-1|few|TRBJ1-5
CSALPQEGPHQPQHF
TGCAGCGCCTTACCTCAGGAAGGGCCTCATCAGCCCCAGCATTTT
>TRBD1|TRBV28|once|TRBJ2-7
CASSSTGESYELYF
TGTGCCAGCAGTTCTACAGGGGAGTCTTACGAGCTGTACTTC
>TRBD1|TRBV12-3/TRBV12-4|many|TRBJ2-7
CASERQGTTYEQYF
TGTGCCAGCGAGAGACAGGGAACGACCTACGAGCAGTACTTC
>-|TRBV6-1|many|TRBJ2-1
CASGPPGLDEQFF
TGTGCCAGCGGTCCCCCAGGGTTGGATGAGCAGTTCTTC
>TRBD2|TRBV7-2|many|TRBJ2-7
CASSSTSGVEQYF
TGTGCCAGCAGCTCGACTAGCGGGGTCGAGCAGTACTTC
>TRBD2|TRBV5-1|many|TRBJ2-7
CASSSGTSGGEEQYF
TGCGCCAGCAGCTCTGGGACTAGCGGGGGGGAGGAGCAGTACTTC
>-|TRBV29-1|many|TRBJ2-2
CSVHGGGELFF
TGCAGCGTTCATGGGGGGGGGGAGCTGTTTTTT
>TRBD2|TRBV7-2|many|TRBJ2-1
CASSSLSGGDIYEQFF
TGTGCCAGCAGCTCCCTTAGCGGGGGGGATATATATGAGCAGTTCTTC